This TCR beta chain stems from a study of blood T cell repertoires in acute mononucleosis. Study-level points and caveats: Public beta motifs plus an AV5-AJ31 alpha motif appeared to drive GLC-BM selection.

Deletions cut 4 bases from V and 4 bases from J, with 15 bases between. Germline V CDR1 and CDR2: SGDLS, YYNGEE. The CDR3 is 14 residues long. Unique molecular identifiers were added during V-to-J primer CDR3 amplification. TCRdb's copy holds only in-frame clones and misses some; the assay was immunoSEQ multiplex PCR. The repertoire holds 2,000 to 3,000 clones, with 25% as singletons. Time point defined: convalescence about 6 months (5-8 months) after acute presentation (visit 7). Tetramer loaded with BMLF1 280-288, PE-conjugated, was used for sorting. This clone was seen ten or more times. A read error likely explains this, since a far larger clone differs by one base.

This rearrangement joins TRBV9 to TRBJ2-7; D gene ambiguous. The material sequenced was EBV GLC epitope tetramer+ CD8+ T cells sorted from PBMCs, taken during convalescence from infectious mononucleosis. Subset of the sample: CD8 T cells binding tetramer with EBV BMLF1 280-288 peptide (GLC-BM). The TCR was taken from a woman between 18 and 29 years old with infectious mononucleosis caused by EBV. This CDR3 is CASSLVAMYYEQYF. The DNA for the CDR3 is TGTGCCAGCAGCTTGGTCGCCATGTATTACGAGCAGTACTTC.